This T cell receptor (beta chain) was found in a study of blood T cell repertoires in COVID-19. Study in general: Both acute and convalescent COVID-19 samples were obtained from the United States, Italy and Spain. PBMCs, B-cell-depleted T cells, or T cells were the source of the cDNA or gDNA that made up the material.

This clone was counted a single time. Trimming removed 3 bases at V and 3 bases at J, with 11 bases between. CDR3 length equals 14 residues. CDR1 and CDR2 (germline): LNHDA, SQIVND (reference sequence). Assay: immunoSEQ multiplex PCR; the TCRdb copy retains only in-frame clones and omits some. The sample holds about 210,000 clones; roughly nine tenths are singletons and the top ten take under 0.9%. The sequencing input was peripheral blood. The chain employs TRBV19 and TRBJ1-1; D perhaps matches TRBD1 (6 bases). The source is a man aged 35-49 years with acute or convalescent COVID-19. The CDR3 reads CASSITGSDTEAFF. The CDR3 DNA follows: TGTGCCAGTAGTATTACAGGGAGTGACACTGAAGCTTTCTTT. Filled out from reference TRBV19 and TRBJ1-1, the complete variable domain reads DGGITQSPKYLFRKEGQNVTLSCEQNLNHDAMYWYRQDPGQGLRLIYYSQIVNDFQKGDIAEGYSVSREKKESFPLTVTSAQKNPTAFYLCASSITGSDTEAFFGQGTRLTVV.